A selection of T cell receptor beta chains follows, all from one sample in a study of T cell changes during pregnancy in multiple sclerosis. Data came from immunoSEQ multiplex PCR; TCRdb stores just in-frame clones and leaves some out. The data contain tens of thousands of clones, more than 80% of them singletons. The starting material was peripheral blood, obtained in the third trimester of pregnancy. The receptors stem from a female donor with multiple sclerosis, enrolled in a pregnancy study. CDR3s include the opening cysteine and the closing phenylalanine or tryptophan. The order of the fields is V gene, CDR3 length, J gene, clone size, D gene, CDR3 DNA, CDR3 protein. D genes are given only for firm matches. Some rows have no size entry. The others give once, few or many, or a class for an expanded clone.

v_call: TRBV2; cdr3_length: 16; j_call: TRBJ2-2; clone_size: once; d_call: TRBD2; cdr3_nt: TGTGCCAGCAGTGAAAGGGGAGCGGGAGACGGCGGGGAGCTGTTTTTT; cdr3_aa: CASSERGAGDGGELFF
v_call: TRBV9; cdr3_length: 18; j_call: TRBJ2-1; clone_size: once; d_call: TRBD2; cdr3_nt: TGTGCCAGCAGCGCCGAGGGTACGGGGACTAGCGGCTCTCCTAAGCAGTTCTTC; cdr3_aa: CASSAEGTGTSGSPKQFF
v_call: TRBV2; cdr3_length: 12; j_call: TRBJ2-3; clone_size: .; d_call: .; cdr3_nt: TGTGCCAGCAGTGCCAGTGGCGATACGCAGTATTTT; cdr3_aa: CASSASGDTQYF
v_call: TRBV27; cdr3_length: 13; j_call: TRBJ1-5; clone_size: .; d_call: .; cdr3_nt: TGTGCCAGCAGTTTAGCGGGGAATCAGCCCCAGCATTTT; cdr3_aa: CASSLAGNQPQHF
v_call: TRBV6-6; cdr3_length: 13; j_call: TRBJ2-1; clone_size: .; d_call: TRBD1; cdr3_nt: TGTGCCAGCAGTTACAACAGGGGATATGAGCAGTTCTTC; cdr3_aa: CASSYNRGYEQFF
v_call: TRBV28; cdr3_length: 15; j_call: TRBJ2-2; clone_size: .; d_call: TRBD2; cdr3_nt: TGTGCCAGCAGTCGGGGCGGGAGCTGGACCGGGGAGCTGTTTTTT; cdr3_aa: CASSRGGSWTGELFF
v_call: TRBV4-1; cdr3_length: 16; j_call: TRBJ2-5; clone_size: medium-sized; d_call: TRBD1; cdr3_nt: TGCGCCAGCAGCCAAGATCGGGACAGACAACAAGAGACCCAGTACTTC; cdr3_aa: CASSQDRDRQQETQYF
v_call: TRBV4-3; cdr3_length: 17; j_call: TRBJ1-6; clone_size: .; d_call: .; cdr3_nt: TGCGCCAGCAGCCAAGATCGGACAGTGGGAATTAATTCACCCCTCCACTTT; cdr3_aa: CASSQDRTVGINSPLHF
v_call: TRBV6-4; cdr3_length: 15; j_call: TRBJ2-2; clone_size: .; d_call: .; cdr3_nt: TGTGCCAGCAGTGACCTGGGACAGAACACCGGGGAGCTGTTTTTT; cdr3_aa: CASSDLGQNTGELFF
v_call: TRBV4-3; cdr3_length: 16; j_call: TRBJ2-3; clone_size: .; d_call: TRBD2; cdr3_nt: TGCGCCAGCAGCGCCCGACTAGCGGGATTAGGAGATACGCAGTATTTT; cdr3_aa: CASSARLAGLGDTQYF
v_call: TRBV30; cdr3_length: 14; j_call: TRBJ2-7; clone_size: .; d_call: TRBD1; cdr3_nt: TGTGCCTGGAGTGTAATGGCAGGGGGACAGGAGCAGTACTTC; cdr3_aa: CAWSVMAGGQEQYF
v_call: TRBV4-2; cdr3_length: 14; j_call: TRBJ2-3; clone_size: medium-sized; d_call: .; cdr3_nt: TGTGCCAGCAGCCAAGTAGGGGGCACAGATACGCAGTATTTT; cdr3_aa: CASSQVGGTDTQYF
v_call: TRBV21-1; cdr3_length: 15; j_call: TRBJ2-5; clone_size: .; d_call: .; cdr3_nt: TGTGCCAGCAGCGCGGCGGGACAGGGTAAGAGGGCCCAGTACTTC; cdr3_aa: CASSAAGQGKRAQYF
v_call: TRBV7-2; cdr3_length: 15; j_call: TRBJ1-2; clone_size: .; d_call: TRBD1; cdr3_nt: TGTGCCAGCAGGGGGGGACAGGCTTCACTCGGAGGCTACACCTTC; cdr3_aa: CASRGGQASLGGYTF
v_call: TRBV5-1; cdr3_length: 14; j_call: TRBJ1-2; clone_size: .; d_call: .; cdr3_nt: TGCGCCAGCAGCGCTCAGGGTGAAGCCTATGGCTACACCTTC; cdr3_aa: CASSAQGEAYGYTF
v_call: TRBV5-1; cdr3_length: 17; j_call: TRBJ2-1; clone_size: .; d_call: .; cdr3_nt: TGCGCCAGCAGCTTGGGAGGAGGGACAGCATCTTACAATGAGCAGTTCTTC; cdr3_aa: CASSLGGGTASYNEQFF
v_call: TRBV9; cdr3_length: 16; j_call: TRBJ2-4; clone_size: .; d_call: TRBD1; cdr3_nt: TGTGCCAGCAGCGTAGTGGGGACAGGGACCAAAAACATTCAGTACTTC; cdr3_aa: CASSVVGTGTKNIQYF
v_call: TRBV5-1; cdr3_length: 14; j_call: TRBJ2-3; clone_size: .; d_call: TRBD2; cdr3_nt: TGCGCCAGCAGGCTAGCGGGAGTCACAGATACGCAGTATTTT; cdr3_aa: CASRLAGVTDTQYF
v_call: TRBV18; cdr3_length: 15; j_call: TRBJ2-1; clone_size: .; d_call: .; cdr3_nt: TGTGCCAGCTCACCACTAGCGGAGACGGACAATGAGCAGTTCTTC; cdr3_aa: CASSPLAETDNEQFF
v_call: TRBV19; cdr3_length: 16; j_call: TRBJ2-1; clone_size: .; d_call: TRBD2; cdr3_nt: TGTGCCAGTAGAGCAGGGTCGACTAGCGGGAGAGGTGAGCAGTTCTTC; cdr3_aa: CASRAGSTSGRGEQFF
v_call: TRBV27; cdr3_length: 16; j_call: TRBJ2-3; clone_size: .; d_call: TRBD2; cdr3_nt: TGTGCCAGCAGTCCACAACTAGCGGGAGGGCCAGATACGCAGTATTTT; cdr3_aa: CASSPQLAGGPDTQYF
v_call: TRBV7-9; cdr3_length: 15; j_call: TRBJ2-5; clone_size: .; d_call: TRBD2; cdr3_nt: TGTGCCAGCAACCATATCGGGAGGGCGTTGGAGACCCAGTACTTC; cdr3_aa: CASNHIGRALETQYF
v_call: TRBV28; cdr3_length: 15; j_call: TRBJ2-3; clone_size: .; d_call: .; cdr3_nt: TGTGCCAGCAGTTATCTAGCAGAAAGCACAGATACGCAGTATTTT; cdr3_aa: CASSYLAESTDTQYF
v_call: TRBV7-2; cdr3_length: 13; j_call: TRBJ1-1; clone_size: .; d_call: TRBD1; cdr3_nt: TGTGCCAGCAGCCCTGACAGGGACACTGAAGCTTTCTTT; cdr3_aa: CASSPDRDTEAFF
v_call: TRBV7-3; cdr3_length: 13; j_call: TRBJ2-2; clone_size: .; d_call: .; cdr3_nt: TGTGCCAGCAGCTCCTCGAACACCGGGGAGCTGTTTTTT; cdr3_aa: CASSSSNTGELFF
v_call: TRBV2; cdr3_length: 14; j_call: TRBJ2-1; clone_size: .; d_call: .; cdr3_nt: TGTGCCAGCAAATCGGATTTAAGTAGCGATGAGCAGTTCTTC; cdr3_aa: CASKSDLSSDEQFF
v_call: TRBV19; cdr3_length: 16; j_call: TRBJ1-5; clone_size: .; d_call: .; cdr3_nt: TGTGCCAGTAGTATAGGCTCTGGGACTGGGGGTCAGCCCCAGCATTTT; cdr3_aa: CASSIGSGTGGQPQHF
v_call: TRBV4-1; cdr3_length: 13; j_call: TRBJ2-7; clone_size: .; d_call: .; cdr3_nt: TGCGCCAGCAGCCAAGTTCGAGGGCGGGAGCAGTACTTC; cdr3_aa: CASSQVRGREQYF
v_call: TRBV30; cdr3_length: 16; j_call: TRBJ2-3; clone_size: .; d_call: TRBD2; cdr3_nt: TGTGCCTGGGGGAAGATGGCGGGAGGGCCAGCAGATACGCAGTATTTT; cdr3_aa: CAWGKMAGGPADTQYF
v_call: TRBV18; cdr3_length: 15; j_call: TRBJ1-5; clone_size: .; d_call: TRBD1; cdr3_nt: TGTGCCAGCTCACCGGGGACAGCTGACAATCAGCCCCAGCATTTT; cdr3_aa: CASSPGTADNQPQHF
v_call: TRBV5-1; cdr3_length: 17; j_call: TRBJ2-2; clone_size: .; d_call: TRBD1; cdr3_nt: TGCGCCAGCAGCGCGGACAGGGGGTTGGGTAGCACCGGGGAGCTGTTTTTT; cdr3_aa: CASSADRGLGSTGELFF
v_call: TRBV10-3; cdr3_length: 16; j_call: TRBJ2-5; clone_size: .; d_call: .; cdr3_nt: TGTGCCATCAGTGAGTCGGGGTCAGGGGCGCAAGAGACCCAGTACTTC; cdr3_aa: CAISESGSGAQETQYF
v_call: TRBV18; cdr3_length: 14; j_call: TRBJ1-1; clone_size: .; d_call: .; cdr3_nt: TGTGCCAGCTCACTCGAACAGTCTAACACTGAAGCTTTCTTT; cdr3_aa: CASSLEQSNTEAFF
v_call: TRBV6-5; cdr3_length: 14; j_call: TRBJ1-2; clone_size: .; d_call: .; cdr3_nt: TGTGCCAGCAGCCCCACTGGAGCGACCTATGGCTACACCTTC; cdr3_aa: CASSPTGATYGYTF
v_call: TRBV10-3; cdr3_length: 13; j_call: TRBJ1-2; clone_size: .; d_call: .; cdr3_nt: TGTGCCATCAGGGAAGGGGGTACCTATGGCTACACCTTC; cdr3_aa: CAIREGGTYGYTF
v_call: TRBV7-2; cdr3_length: 14; j_call: TRBJ1-5; clone_size: .; d_call: .; cdr3_nt: TGTGCCAGCAGCCCGCACCTGGCAGGACAGCCCCAGCATTTT; cdr3_aa: CASSPHLAGQPQHF
v_call: TRBV18; cdr3_length: 15; j_call: TRBJ1-3; clone_size: .; d_call: .; cdr3_nt: TGTGCCAGCTCACCCCTTTCGGGCTCTGGAAACACCATATATTTT; cdr3_aa: CASSPLSGSGNTIYF
v_call: TRBV11-2; cdr3_length: 16; j_call: TRBJ1-1; clone_size: once; d_call: .; cdr3_nt: TGTGCCAGCAGCTTAGAACTCTCTGTGGGCAGAGCTGAAGCTTTCTTT; cdr3_aa: CASSLELSVGRAEAFF
v_call: TRBV7-2; cdr3_length: 14; j_call: TRBJ1-1; clone_size: .; d_call: .; cdr3_nt: TGTGCCAGCAGCTTCGAGACATACAACACTGAAGCTTTCTTT; cdr3_aa: CASSFETYNTEAFF
v_call: TRBV19; cdr3_length: 14; j_call: TRBJ1-4; clone_size: .; d_call: TRBD1; cdr3_nt: TGTGCCAGTGGATACAGGGGGATGAGGGAAAAACTGTTTTTT; cdr3_aa: CASGYRGMREKLFF
v_call: TRBV9; cdr3_length: 14; j_call: TRBJ1-3; clone_size: .; d_call: .; cdr3_nt: TGTGCCAGCAGCGTAGCAGGGTATGGAAACACCATATATTTT; cdr3_aa: CASSVAGYGNTIYF
v_call: TRBV27; cdr3_length: 14; j_call: TRBJ1-5; clone_size: .; d_call: .; cdr3_nt: TGTGCCAGCAGACCTCAGGCGGGGGGACAGCCCCAGCATTTT; cdr3_aa: CASRPQAGGQPQHF
v_call: TRBV5-6; cdr3_length: 15; j_call: TRBJ2-6; clone_size: .; d_call: .; cdr3_nt: TGTGCCAGCAGTAAACAGGGCTCTGGGGCCAACGTCCTGACTTTC; cdr3_aa: CASSKQGSGANVLTF